A selection of T cell receptor beta chains follows, all from one sample in a study of shared clonotypes between healthy human individuals. The table came from immunoSEQ multiplex PCR; TCRdb's copy has only in-frame clones and leaves some out. The sample holds millions of clones, roughly 91% seen once. The sample was naive CD8+ T cells from PBMCs. Receptor source: a man aged 18 to 30 in good health. Some clones in this sample may be carry-over from other donors' samples. Each CDR3 is given with its conserved first and last residue. D genes are given only for firm matches. Clone sizes are given selectively: once, few, many, or a class where the clone is expanded.

>TRBV6-1|TRBJ2-7|.|few
TGTGCCAGCAGTGAGTTAGGTACCCTCTACGAGCAGTACTTC
CASSELGTLYEQYF
>TRBV27|TRBJ2-1|.|.
TGTGCCAGCAGTCCAGAGGGGGAATCAGTGAATGAGCAGTTCTTC
CASSPEGESVNEQFF
>TRBV28|TRBJ2-7|TRBD2|.
TGTGCCAGCAGTTTATTACCTAAACTAGCGGGAGTGACCTACGAGCAGTACTTC
CASSLLPKLAGVTYEQYF
>TRBV7-8|TRBJ2-7|.|.
TGTGCCAGCAGCTCAGACATCCTCTCCTACGAGCAGTACTTC
CASSSDILSYEQYF
>TRBV4-2|TRBJ2-5|TRBD2|.
TGTGCCAGCAGCCAAGACCCCGGGGGGTGGAGCGGGAGAGAACAAGAGACCCAGTACTTC
CASSQDPGGWSGREQETQYF
>TRBV7-9|TRBJ1-2|.|.
TGTGCCAGCAGCTTGTCGGGCGGGGAATATGGCTACACCTTC
CASSLSGGEYGYTF
>TRBV14|TRBJ1-1|.|.
TGTGCCAGCAGCCAAGCAAAGGGGTGGAGGAACACTGACGCTTTCTTT
CASSQAKGWRNTDAFF
>TRBV5-5|TRBJ1-1|.|.
TGTGCCAGCAGCTTGATGGGGGAGGAAGCTTTCTTT
CASSLMGEEAFF
>TRBV4-1|TRBJ2-7|.|.
TGCGCCAGCAGCCAAGAACCCAGGTTCCCTTTGGGAGAGCAGTACTTC
CASSQEPRFPLGEQYF
>TRBV7-9|TRBJ2-4|.|once
TGTGCCAGCAGCGCCCCGGGGCCCAACATTCAGTACTTC
CASSAPGPNIQYF
>TRBV29-1|TRBJ2-5|.|few
TGCAGCGTCAAAAAGTGGGAGACCCAGTACTTC
CSVKKWETQYF
>TRBV27|TRBJ2-1|.|.
TGTGCCAGCAGTTTAAGGGGCCCCCTCAATGAGCAGTTCTTC
CASSLRGPLNEQFF
>TRBV6-5|TRBJ1-1|.|.
TGTGCCAGCAGTTGGAGGGGTTTGGACACTGAAGCTTTCTTT
CASSWRGLDTEAFF
>TRBV7-8|TRBJ2-7|TRBD1|once
TGTGCCAGCAGCCACCCGGGACAGTACTACGAGCAGTACTTC
CASSHPGQYYEQYF
>TRBV27|TRBJ2-7|TRBD1|.
TGTGCCAGCAGTTCAGCCGGGACAGGGCCCTACGAGCAGTACTTC
CASSSAGTGPYEQYF
>TRBV29-1|TRBJ1-2|.|.
TGCAGCGCCCTGGGGGGGAACTATGGCTACACCTTC
CSALGGNYGYTF
>TRBV28|TRBJ1-5|.|once
TGTGCCAGCAGTTTATTTCAAAGGGGTGGCCAAAATAGCAATCAGCCCCAGCATTTT
CASSLFQRGGQNSNQPQHF
>TRBV7-6|TRBJ1-1|.|.
TGTGCCAGCAGCTTAGGCCCCCTCGGCGGTTTCAACACTGAAGCTTTCTTT
CASSLGPLGGFNTEAFF
>TRBV9|TRBJ2-3|.|.
TGTGCCAGCAGCCAAGGGGTAGATACGCAGTATTTT
CASSQGVDTQYF
>TRBV7-9|TRBJ2-1|TRBD2|.
TGTGCCAGCAGGGATCGGACTAGCGAAGTGATCGATGAGCAGTTCTTC
CASRDRTSEVIDEQFF
>TRBV5-6|TRBJ2-1|.|.
TGTGCCAGCAGCCGGAATAGACCGATACACAATGAGCAGTTCTTC
CASSRNRPIHNEQFF
>TRBV10-3|TRBJ2-1|TRBD2|.
TGTGCCATCAGTGCTACTAGCGGCTACCTGGGGGTGCAGTTCTTC
CAISATSGYLGVQFF
>TRBV19|TRBJ2-1|.|.
TGTGCCAGTAGTATAGGACAGCAATTTACCAATGAGCAGTTCTTC
CASSIGQQFTNEQFF
>TRBV21-1|TRBJ2-1|.|.
TGTGCCAGCAGCAAGACCGGGACTAGCGATCGCAATGAGCAGTTCTTC
CASSKTGTSDRNEQFF
>TRBV11-2|TRBJ2-5|TRBD2|.
TGTGCCAGCACCCATTGGGAGCGGGAGGGCCGAGAGACCCAGTACTTC
CASTHWEREGRETQYF
>TRBV6-1|TRBJ1-2|.|once
TGTGCCAGCAGTGACAGAAGTGAATACTATGGCTACACCTTC
CASSDRSEYYGYTF
>TRBV6-5|TRBJ1-2|.|.
TGTGCCAGCAGCCAATGGACAGCCTATGGCTACACCTTC
CASSQWTAYGYTF
>TRBV6-1|TRBJ1-5|.|.
TGTGCCAGCAGTGAAGGGAGTCAGGGTTTGGGGTCGATCCAGCCCCAGCATTTT
CASSEGSQGLGSIQPQHF
>TRBV27|TRBJ2-7|TRBD2|.
TGTGCCAGCAGCTCCCTAGCGGGAGTCCTCTACGAGCAGTACTTC
CASSSLAGVLYEQYF
>TRBV4-3|TRBJ2-1|.|.
TGCGCCAGCAGCCAAGAGGGGCGGGCTTTCTACAATGAGCAGTTCTTC
CASSQEGRAFYNEQFF
>TRBV13|TRBJ2-1|.|.
TGTGCCAGCAGCTCACCGGGCGAGCAGTTCTTC
CASSSPGEQFF
>TRBV18|TRBJ1-1|.|few
TGTGCCAGCTCACCCGGAACATACACTGAAGCTTTCTTT
CASSPGTYTEAFF
>TRBV28|TRBJ1-5|.|once
TGTGCCAGCAGTTTGAGAAGGAAACAGGCTAGGGAGAAGAGGTCCCAGCATTTT
CASSLRRKQAREKRSQHF
>TRBV5-6|TRBJ2-7|TRBD2|.
TGTGCCAGCAGCTTGTGGAGGAAGACTAGCCCCTACGAGCAGTACTTC
CASSLWRKTSPYEQYF
>TRBV19|TRBJ1-5|.|.
TGTGCCAGTAGTATACAGGTTAGCAATCAGCCCCAGCATTTT
CASSIQVSNQPQHF
>TRBV9|TRBJ2-1|.|.
TGTGCCAGCAGCGTAGGTGGGAGGCGGGACAATGAGCAGTTCTTC
CASSVGGRRDNEQFF
>TRBV27|TRBJ2-3|.|.
TGTGCCAGCAGGCCGAGGTCACCCACAGATACGCAGTATTTT
CASRPRSPTDTQYF
>TRBV6-1|TRBJ2-3|.|.
TGTGCCAGCAGTGATGTAGAAGGGGAAAGGGGCACAGATACGCAGTATTTT
CASSDVEGERGTDTQYF
>TRBV10-3|TRBJ1-1|.|.
TGTGCCATCAGTGATTGGGGCCCACTGAACACTGAAGCTTTCTTT
CAISDWGPLNTEAFF
>TRBV6-1|TRBJ2-7|.|.
TGTGCCAGCAGGGATTCCAGGGGGGGTGCCTACGAGCAGTACTTC
CASRDSRGGAYEQYF
>TRBV29-1|TRBJ1-1|.|.
TGCAGCGTTGGGGGAGGGGGCACTGAAGCTTTCTTT
CSVGGGGTEAFF
>TRBV27|TRBJ1-4|.|.
TGTGCCAGCAGTTCGTATGACAGGATGGAAAAACTGTTTTTT
CASSSYDRMEKLFF
>TRBV9|TRBJ2-2|.|.
TGTGCCAGCAGTCCTCCAGGGGGGATGGGTGGAGGCACCGGGGAGCTGTTTTTT
CASSPPGGMGGGTGELFF